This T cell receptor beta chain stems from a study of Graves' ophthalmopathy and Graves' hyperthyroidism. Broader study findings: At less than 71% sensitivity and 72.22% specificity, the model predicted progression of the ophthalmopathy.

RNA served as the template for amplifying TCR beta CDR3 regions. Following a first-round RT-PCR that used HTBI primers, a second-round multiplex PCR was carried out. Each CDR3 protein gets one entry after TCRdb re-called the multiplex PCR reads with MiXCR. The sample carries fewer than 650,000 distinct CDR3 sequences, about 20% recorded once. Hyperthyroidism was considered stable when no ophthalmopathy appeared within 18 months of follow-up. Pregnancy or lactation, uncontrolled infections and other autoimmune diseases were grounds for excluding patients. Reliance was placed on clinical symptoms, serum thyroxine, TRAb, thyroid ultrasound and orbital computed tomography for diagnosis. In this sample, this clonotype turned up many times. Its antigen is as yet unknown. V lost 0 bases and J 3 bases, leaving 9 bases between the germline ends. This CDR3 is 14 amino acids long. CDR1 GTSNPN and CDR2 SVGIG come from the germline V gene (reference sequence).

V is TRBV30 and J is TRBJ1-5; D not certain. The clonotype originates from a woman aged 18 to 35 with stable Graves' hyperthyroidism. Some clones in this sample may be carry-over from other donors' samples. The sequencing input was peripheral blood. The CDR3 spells CAWSVSLNNQPQHF. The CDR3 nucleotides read TGTGCCTGGAGTGTTTCCTTAAACAATCAGCCCCAGCATTTT.